This T cell receptor beta chain was identified during a study of regulatory T cells in long-lasting Graves disease. Trimming at V came to 4 bases and at J to 2 bases, leaving 11 bases not matched to a gene. Germline loops: CDR1 LGHNA, CDR2 YNFKEQ. The CDR3 runs to 18 residues. As to time point: newly diagnosed GD, antithyroid drugs for less than 3 months. The TCR library was prepared using RNA isolated from PBMCs. TCR beta libraries were built with iRepertoire HTBI primers and Arm-PCR of CDR3 regions. Via MiXCR, TCRdb re-called the multiplex PCR reads, giving one row per CDR3 protein. Of approximately 400,000 distinct CDR3 sequences in the sample, about 15% were seen once. These same records also appear under a second study, on T cells in Graves' hyperthyroidism and ophthalmopathy.

This chain joins TRBV4-2 and TRBJ2-3; TRBD2 matches at 11 bases. The sample here was peripheral blood mononuclear cells (PBMCs), taken at new diagnosis, from a patient treated with antithyroid drugs. This TCR was recovered from a woman aged 25 to 39 with Graves disease. CDR3 in amino acids: CASSPGTSGPSATDTQYF. CDR3 coding DNA: TGTGCCAGCAGCCCCGGGACTAGCGGCCCATCTGCCACAGATACGCAGTATTTT.